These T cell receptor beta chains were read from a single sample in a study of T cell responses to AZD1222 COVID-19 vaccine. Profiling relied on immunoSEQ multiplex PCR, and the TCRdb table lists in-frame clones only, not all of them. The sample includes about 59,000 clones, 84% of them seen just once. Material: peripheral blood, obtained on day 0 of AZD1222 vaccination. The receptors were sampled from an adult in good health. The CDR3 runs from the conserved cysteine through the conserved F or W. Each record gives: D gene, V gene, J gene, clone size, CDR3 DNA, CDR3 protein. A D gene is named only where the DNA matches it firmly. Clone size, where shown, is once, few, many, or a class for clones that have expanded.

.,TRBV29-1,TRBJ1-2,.,TGCAGCGTTGTGGGCAGGCACGTCGCACCGTATGGCTACACCTTC,CSVVGRHVAPYGYTF
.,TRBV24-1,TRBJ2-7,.,TGTGCCACCAGTGATACGGGGCTCTCCTACGAGCAGTACTTC,CATSDTGLSYEQYF
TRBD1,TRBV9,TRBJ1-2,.,TGTGCCAGCAGCATCGGACAGGGGCCCTACTATGGCTACACCTTC,CASSIGQGPYYGYTF
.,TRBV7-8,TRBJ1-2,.,TGTGCCAGCAGCTCAGCCCCGGACAGAGGCTATGGCTACACCTTC,CASSSAPDRGYGYTF
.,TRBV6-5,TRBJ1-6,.,TGTGCCAGCAGTTACCGGGACACCGCGTCACCCCTCCACTTT,CASSYRDTASPLHF
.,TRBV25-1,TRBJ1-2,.,TGTGCCAGCAGGGCAGAAACTAACTATGGCTACACCTTC,CASRAETNYGYTF
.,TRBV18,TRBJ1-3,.,TGTGCCAGCTCACCGAATACTGGTAGCTCTGGAAACACCATATATTTT,CASSPNTGSSGNTIYF
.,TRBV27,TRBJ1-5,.,TGTGCCAGCAGTTTGTGGGGGGCTTCGAGTCAGCCCCAGCATTTT,CASSLWGASSQPQHF
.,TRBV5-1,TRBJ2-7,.,TGCGCCAGCAGGAGGAGAGGGTGGTTGGACTACGAGCAGTACTTC,CASRRRGWLDYEQYF
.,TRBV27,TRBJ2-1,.,TGTGCCAGCAGTTTGGGGGGATATGAGCAGTTCTTC,CASSLGGYEQFF
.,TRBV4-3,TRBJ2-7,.,TGCGCCAGCAGCCAAGGTACCTCCCAGCAGTACTTC,CASSQGTSQQYF
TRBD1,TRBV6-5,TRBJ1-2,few,TGTGCCAGTAAACCGGGACAGCAAAACTATGGCTACACCTTC,CASKPGQQNYGYTF
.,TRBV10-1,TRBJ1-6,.,TGCGCCAGCAGTGAGCAGTATAATTCACCCCTCCACTTT,CASSEQYNSPLHF
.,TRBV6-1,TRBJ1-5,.,TGTGCCAGCAGTGAATATTGGGGAGGGGATCAGCCCCAGCATTTT,CASSEYWGGDQPQHF
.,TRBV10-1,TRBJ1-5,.,TGCGCCAGCAGTGAGCGGGGGAATCAGCCCCAGCATTTT,CASSERGNQPQHF
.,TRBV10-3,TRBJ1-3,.,TGTGCCATCAGTGTTTCAGGACAGCTTCCTGGAAACACCATATATTTT,CAISVSGQLPGNTIYF